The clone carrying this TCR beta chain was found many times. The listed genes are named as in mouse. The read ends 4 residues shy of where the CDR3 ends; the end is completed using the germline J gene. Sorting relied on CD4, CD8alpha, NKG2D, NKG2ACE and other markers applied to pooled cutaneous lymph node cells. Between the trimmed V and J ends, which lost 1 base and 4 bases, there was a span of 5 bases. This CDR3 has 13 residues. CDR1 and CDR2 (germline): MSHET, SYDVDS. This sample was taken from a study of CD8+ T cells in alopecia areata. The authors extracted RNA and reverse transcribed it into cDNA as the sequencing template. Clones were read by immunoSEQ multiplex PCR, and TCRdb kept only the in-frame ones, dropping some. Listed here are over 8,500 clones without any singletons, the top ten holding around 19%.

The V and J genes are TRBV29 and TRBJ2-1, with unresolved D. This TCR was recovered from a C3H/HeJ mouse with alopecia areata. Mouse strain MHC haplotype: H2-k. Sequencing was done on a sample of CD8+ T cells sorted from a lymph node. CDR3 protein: CASSLYRYAEQFF. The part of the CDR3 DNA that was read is TGTGCTAGCAGTTTATACAGATATGCT.